Each of the 19 T cell receptor beta chains below was sequenced from the same sample in a study of blood T cell repertoires in COVID-19. Measured with immunoSEQ multiplex PCR; TCRdb has only the in-frame clones, and not every one. This sample carries more than 100,000 clones, 84% of them seen once, and the ten largest clones take about 17%. Sequencing input: peripheral blood. The receptors derive from an elderly woman with acute or convalescent COVID-19.

The gene calls are TRBV19 and TRBJ1-3; no definite D call. Trimming shortened V by 1 base and J by 0 bases, and 7 bases separated the two germline ends. This CDR3 spans 15 amino acids. Per the germline V gene, CDR1 is LNHDA and CDR2 is SQIVND (reference sequence). Here the CDR3 DNA reads TGTGCCAGTAGTATAGGTCCGGGCTCTGGAAACACCATATATTTT. Its translation: CASSIGPGSGNTIYF.

The count of this clone is one. CDR3 DNA sequence: TGTGCCAGCAGCTTTTTCGGACAGGGGAAAGGCTACACCTTC. Translating it yields CASSFFGQGKGYTF. The V and J genes are TRBV5-4 and TRBJ1-2, with TRBD1 identical over 9 bases. The length of the CDR3 is 14 residues. The germline CDR1 and CDR2 sequences are SGHNT and YYREEE (reference sequence). The V gene end was trimmed by 2 bases and the J gene end by 8 bases; junction bases not matched to a gene: 7.

This clone has just one count. V is TRBV5-6 and J is TRBJ1-4; no definite D call. Trimming shortened V by 2 bases and J by 8 bases, and 7 bases separated the two germline ends. Germline CDR1 is SGHDT and CDR2 is YYEEEE. The CDR3 spans 12 residues. The CDR3 protein is CASSLWQEKLFF. CDR3 bases: TGTGCCAGCAGCTTATGGCAGGAAAAACTGTTTTTT.

CDR3 nucleotide sequence: TGCGCCAGCAGCCCTGAACTAGCGGGAGGGCTTGGAGTTCTCTACAATGAGCAGTTCTTC. Amino acids: CASSPELAGGLGVLYNEQFF. The J gene is TRBJ2-1, the V gene TRBV4-3, with 13 nucleotides matching TRBD2. Germline V gene sequence: CDR1 LGHNA, CDR2 YSLEER. The V segment lost 4 bases and the J segment 3 bases; nucleotides outside the gene matches: 15. CDR3 length: 20 amino acids.

The count of this clone is one. The V call is TRBV5-1, the J call TRBJ1-3; 9 bases line up with TRBD1. CDR3 size: 15 residues. J was trimmed by 3 bases and V by 4 bases; bases with no gene match: 5. CDR1 is SGHRS, CDR2 YFSETQ, per germline. The DNA of the CDR3 is TGCGCCAGCAGCCCAGGGGACAGGGTTGGAAACACCATATATTTT. Protein product: CASSPGDRVGNTIYF.

This chain links TRBV5-1 with TRBJ2-5; TRBD1 matches 10 bases. The CDR3 extends over 16 amino acids. J lost 0 bases, V lost 4 bases, and 6 bases had no gene match. Germline CDR1 SGHRS, CDR2 YFSETQ. Here the CDR3 DNA reads TGCGCCAGCAGCCGCCGGGACAGGGGCGACCAAGAGACCCAGTACTTC. It yields the protein CASSRRDRGDQETQYF.

V gene TRBV10-3 combines with J gene TRBJ2-7; TRBD2 matches at 12 bases. The junction had 2 bases not matched to a gene; V was cut back by 8 bases and J by 3 bases. Looked up from germline, CDR1 is ENHRY and CDR2 is SYGVKD. The CDR3 consists of 13 residues. The CDR3 DNA reads as TGTGCCATCGGACTAGCGGGAAGCTACGAGCAGTACTTC. Protein product: CAIGLAGSYEQYF.

V and J are TRBV3-1 (or the pseudogene TRBV3-2) and TRBJ1-1; tentatively, D is TRBD1 (5 bases). Trimming took off 0 bases at V and 3 bases at J, with 5 bases between the two ends. This CDR3 is 13 amino acids long. CDR1 and CDR2 (germline): LGHDT, YNNKEL (reference sequence). DNA of the CDR3: TGTGCCAGCAGCCAAGACAGGGACACTGAAGCTTTCTTT. Translating gives CASSQDRDTEAFF.

The chain joins TRBV9 to TRBJ2-5; 7 bases agree with TRBD2. Germline V gene sequence: CDR1 SGDLS, CDR2 YYNGEE. After removal of 3 bases from V and 1 base from J, the junction contained 6 bases not matched to a gene. The CDR3 totals 15 residues. The CDR3 region has the DNA TGTGCCAGCAGCGGGGGGGGAGATCCCCAAGAGACCCAGTACTTC. Residues: CASSGGGDPQETQYF.

This clone was recorded only once. The chain uses TRBV29-1 and TRBJ2-2; maybe TRBD1 (5 bases). CDR3 length: 13 residues. Trimming removed 6 bases at V and 2 bases at J, with 10 bases between. Germline CDR1 and CDR2: SQVTM and ANQGSEA. The CDR3 DNA reads TGCAGCGTCGCGGACACAAACACCGGGGAGCTGTTTTTT. Protein product: CSVADTNTGELFF.

Details on this clone: The sample contains more than one DNA sequence encoding this CDR3. The J gene is TRBJ2-2, the V gene TRBV5-1; 8 bases line up with TRBD2. This CDR3 has 15 residues. V trimming: 1 base; J trimming: 4 bases; junction bases outside the gene matches: 3. CDR1 is SGHRS and CDR2 is YFSETQ in the germline V gene. CDR3 in amino acids: CASSLTGGGTGELFF. For the CDR3, the DNA is TGCGCCAGCAGCTTGACGGGAGGGGGCACCGGGGAGCTGTTTTTT.

The rearrangement links TRBV30 to TRBJ1-2; D not certain. V lost 0 bases and J 4 bases, leaving 6 bases between the germline ends. This CDR3 region has 12 residues. The germline V gene encodes CDR1 GTSNPN and CDR2 SVGIG (reference sequence). The CDR3 region is CAWSVLGYGYTF. The CDR3 nucleotides are TGTGCCTGGAGTGTACTCGGCTATGGCTACACCTTC.

The CDR3 is CASSLVGAVVATNEKLFF. The CDR3, as DNA: TGTGCCAGCAGCTTAGTTGGAGCCGTAGTTGCAACTAATGAAAAACTGTTTTTT. The chain links TRBV7-9 to TRBJ1-4; D call uncertain. The CDR3 runs 18 residues. V lost 1 base to trimming and J lost 0 bases, with 15 bases between them. Germline V CDR1 and CDR2: SEHNR, FQNEAQ (reference sequence).

A single count supports this clone. The V call is TRBV6-2 or TRBV6-3, the J call TRBJ2-5; 8 nucleotides match TRBD1. The CDR3 contains 14 residues. Trimming removed 6 bases from V and 5 bases from J; junction bases left unmatched: 8. CDR1 and CDR2 (germline): MNHEY, SVGEGT. The CDR3 reads CASSQAGGWETQYF. The CDR3 region has the DNA TGTGCCAGCAGCCAGGCAGGGGGCTGGGAGACCCAGTACTTC.

V usage is TRBV5-6 and J usage is TRBJ2-7; the match to TRBD2 covers 7 bases. Germline V gives CDR1 SGHDT, CDR2 YYEEEE. J gave up 4 bases and V 0 bases, and 4 bases lay outside the gene matches. CDR3 length equals 14 residues. The CDR3 DNA is TGTGCCAGCAGCTTGGGTCTAGCGGATTACGAGCAGTACTTC. The encoded protein is CASSLGLADYEQYF.

DNA for the CDR3: TGTGCCAGCAGCTCTACTATCGGGAGCCCGAACACTGAAGCTTTCTTT. It translates to CASSSTIGSPNTEAFF. This sequence joins TRBV7-9 and TRBJ1-1; D gene ambiguous. Trimming removed 4 bases at V and 1 base at J, with 16 bases between. Germline CDR1 is SEHNR and CDR2 is FQNEAQ (reference sequence). This CDR3 comprises 16 residues.

This chain connects TRBV5-1 to TRBJ1-1, with D possibly being TRBD1 (5 bases). V was shortened by 4 bases and J by 1 base, with 11 bases between the two germline ends. The CDR3 is 14 residues long. Germline V gene lookup returns CDR1 SGHRS and CDR2 YFSETQ. Here the CDR3 reads CASSPVTENTEAFF. The DNA of the CDR3 is TGCGCCAGCAGCCCGGTGACAGAGAACACTGAAGCTTTCTTT.

This chain links TRBV7-2 with TRBJ1-6, with a possible D match to TRBD1 (6 bases). Trimming cost V 3 bases and J 3 bases, with 9 bases left between them. CDR3 size: 15 residues. Looked up from germline, CDR1 is SGHTA and CDR2 is FQGNSA. DNA of the CDR3: TGTGCCAGCAGCTTTGAGGGACACTATAATTCACCCCTCCACTTT. This encodes CASSFEGHYNSPLHF.

The gene calls are TRBV6-6 and TRBJ2-7, with 11 bases matching TRBD2. The junction had 1 base not matched to a gene; V was cut back by 4 bases and J by 2 bases. The CDR3 runs to 14 residues. Germline V gene lookup returns CDR1 MNHNY and CDR2 SVGAGI (reference sequence). This chain's CDR3 is CASSFSGGAYEQYF. DNA for the CDR3: TGTGCCAGCAGTTTTAGCGGGGGGGCCTACGAGCAGTACTTC.